This paragraph reports one TCR beta chain. This specimen comes from a study of blood T cell repertoires in COVID-19. Study information: The United States, Italy and Spain supplied acute and convalescent COVID-19 samples. From T cells, B-cell-depleted T cells, or PBMCs came the material, which was cDNA or gDNA.

The trim removed 8 bases at V and 5 bases at J, leaving 4 bases unmatched. The CDR3 has 13 amino acids. Germline loops: CDR1 MNHEY, CDR2 SVGAGI. In the original processing: Reference gene primer amplification in the assay estimated nucleated cell counts. Repertoires were generated with immunoSEQ multiplex PCR, while TCRdb's copy carries only in-frame clones and drops some. From that table come the V and J calls and clone size; the DNA was used to work out D and trimming. This table holds some 180,000 clones, 78% found once. V and J are TRBV6-5 and TRBJ1-4; 8 positions agree with TRBD1. The receptor was derived from a woman at least 80 years old with active or convalescent COVID-19. The source material was peripheral blood. For the CDR3, the DNA is TGTGCCAGCGACCGGGACAGGAATGAAAAACTGTTTTTT. It is translated as CASDRDRNEKLFF.